These 14 T cell receptor beta chains were all obtained from the same sample, sequenced in a study of blood T cells in healthy people across ages. For the second PCR, which ran for about 7 to 11 cycles, a sample-barcoded 5' primer and a J-beta primer mix were used. TCRdb itself ran the 5' RACE reads through MiXCR, one entry per CDR3 protein. Of hundreds of thousands of distinct CDR3 sequences in the sample, about 30% are singletons; the top ten hold around 15%. Sequenced sample: blood. Every receptor here comes from a woman of 80 years or more in good health.

This clonotype occurred many times. This sequence joins TRBV18 and TRBJ2-4, with D unresolved. V dropped 3 bases and J dropped 8 bases, with 20 bases sitting between them. This CDR3 is built from 16 residues. CDR1 and CDR2 from the germline V gene are KGHSH and LQKENI. This chain's CDR3 is CASSPPGVSLKDIQYF. The CDR3 region has the DNA TGTGCCAGCTCACCTCCGGGCGTCTCCCTGAAGGACATTCAGTACTTC.

This clonotype turned up a few times. This may arise from a read error, as a much more abundant clone is one base away. The gene calls are TRBV20-1 and TRBJ2-4, with a tentative D call TRBD1 (5 bases). The CDR3 is 16 amino acids. Germline loops: CDR1 DFQATT, CDR2 SNEGSKA (reference sequence). Trimming pared 1 base from V and 13 bases from J, leaving 26 bases between. The CDR3 DNA follows: TGCAGTGCTAGAGGGGGTGTAGGGGCCGTCTGGTATGAGCAGTACTTC. This codes for CSARGGVGAVWYEQYF.

Comment on this clonotype: A much larger clonotype is one base distant, so this may be a read error. J is TRBJ2-3 and V is TRBV7-9, with no clear D. Germline CDR1 reads SEHNR; CDR2 reads FQNEAQ (reference sequence). The CDR3 covers 17 residues. Trimming stripped 5 bases from V and 0 bases from J, with 18 bases between. The chain's CDR3 is CASSPPLGIPSTDTQYF. The DNA for the CDR3 is TGTGCCAGCAGCCCCCCCCTCGGTATCCCCAGCACAGATACGCAGTATTTT.

This clonotype was recorded at least ten times. The rearrangement joins TRBV12-3 or TRBV12-4 to TRBJ1-2; 9 positions agree with TRBD1. V lost 6 bases to trimming and J lost 1 base; unmatched junction nucleotides: 6. The CDR3 has 15 amino acids. The CDR3 DNA sequence: TGTGCCAGCAGCCGGGACAGGGTGAATAACTATGGCTACACCTTC. Translated, it gives CASSRDRVNNYGYTF.

The CDR3 here is CASSPLQGGGQPQHF. As DNA, the CDR3 is TGTGCCAGCAGTCCTCTTCAGGGGGGGGGACAGCCCCAGCATTTT. The chain employs TRBV12-3 or TRBV12-4 and TRBJ1-5, with 7 bases fitting TRBD1. CDR3 size: 15 residues. V lost 5 bases to trimming and J lost 7 bases; unmatched junction nucleotides: 11.

This clonotype was observed at least ten times. The chain is built from TRBV15 and TRBJ2-5; D is undetermined. CDR3 length: 15 amino acids. The germline V gene has CDR1 LNHNV and CDR2 YYDKDF (reference sequence). The V and J ends lost 0 bases and 4 bases respectively, with 12 bases between them. The CDR3 spells CATSRENLPPETQYF. As DNA, the CDR3 is TGTGCCACCAGCAGAGAGAACCTCCCTCCAGAGACCCAGTACTTC. The full variable domain, its missing parts supplied by reference TRBV15 and TRBJ2-5, is DAMVIQNPRYQVTQFGKPVTLSCSQTLNHNVMYWYQQKSSQAPKLLFHYYDKDFNNEADTPDNFQSRRPNTSFCFLDIRSPGLGDTAMYLCATSRENLPPETQYFGPGTRLLVL.

This clonotype has ten or more counts. The chain combines TRBV12-3 or TRBV12-4 with TRBJ1-2, with D perhaps matching TRBD1 (5 bases). The ends were cut back, 5 bases at V and 4 bases at J, with 11 bases in the middle. The CDR3 contains 13 residues. CDR3 sequence reads: CASSLGTPYGYTF. The DNA for the CDR3 is TGTGCCAGCAGTCTGGGGACCCCCTATGGCTACACCTTC.

At least ten counts were recorded for this clonotype. CDR3 in DNA: TGCAGTGCCGGAGGGGGGACTCACATGAACACTGAAGCTTTCTTT. Protein: CSAGGGTHMNTEAFF. The rearrangement joins TRBV20-1 to TRBJ1-1; a weak D match, TRBD1 (6 bases). Trimming took 6 bases from V and 0 from J, leaving 17 bases between them. CDR1 and CDR2 (germline): DFQATT, SNEGSKA (reference sequence). CDR3 length: 15 residues.

This clonotype occurred many times. V gene TRBV20-1 combines with J gene TRBJ2-7, with a tentative D call TRBD2 (6 bases). Trimming cost V 3 bases and J 2 bases, with 11 bases left between them. Germline CDR1 reads DFQATT; CDR2 reads SNEGSKA (reference sequence). The CDR3 spans 13 residues. Written as DNA, the CDR3 is TGCAGTGCTAGCCGTAGCGGAGCCTACGAGCAGTACTTC. This sequence encodes CSASRSGAYEQYF.

This clonotype appeared many times. This chain links TRBV6-6 with TRBJ2-5; D might be TRBD1 (5 bases). This CDR3 has 15 amino acids. V lost 5 bases and J 4 bases, leaving 17 bases between the germline ends. Looked up from germline, CDR1 is MNHNY and CDR2 is SVGAGI (reference sequence). The CDR3 region is CASSRQGGLGETQYF. The CDR3 DNA reads as TGTGCCAGCAGTCGGCAGGGCGGCTTGGGAGAGACCCAGTACTTC.

This clonotype has at least ten counts. This chain uses TRBV6-2 or TRBV6-3 with TRBJ2-7; tentatively, D is TRBD1 (6 bases). The germline gives CDR1 MNHEY, CDR2 SVGEGT. This CDR3 has 13 residues. CDR3 coding DNA: TGTGCGACTCAGGATGGGGGCGTATACGAGCAGTACTTC. Amino acids: CATQDGGVYEQYF.

About this clonotype: At one end, the junction sequence differs from germline, possibly due to a read error. The chain joins TRBV7-2 to TRBJ1-5; TRBD1 is a possible D gene (5 bases). Germline V gives CDR1 SGHTA, CDR2 FQGNSA. This CDR3 comprises 15 residues. The CDR3 sequence is CACSTRALSNQPQHF. The CDR3 bases are TGTGCCTGCAGCACCAGGGCCTTGAGCAATCAGCCCCAGCATTTT.

The chain couples TRBV2 to TRBJ2-1, with a tentative D call TRBD2 (5 bases). The CDR3 spans 14 residues. Germline V lookup: CDR1 SNHLY, CDR2 FYNNEI. V gave up 4 bases and J gave up 1 base, with 8 bases separating them. CDR3 sequence: CASSGELSYNEQFF. The DNA of the CDR3 is TGTGCCAGCAGTGGGGAGCTGTCCTACAATGAGCAGTTCTTC.

Many counts were recorded for this clonotype. The genes are TRBV20-1 and TRBJ2-3, with D perhaps matching TRBD2 (7 bases). The V and J ends lost 6 bases and 10 bases respectively, with 26 bases between them. Looked up from germline, CDR1 is DFQATT and CDR2 is SNEGSKA (reference sequence). The CDR3 has 15 residues. CDR3 sequence reads: CSAIDGGLSAGAQYF. CDR3 DNA sequence: TGCAGTGCGATTGATGGGGGCTTATCTGCGGGGGCGCAGTATTTT.